This T cell receptor (beta chain) was sequenced in a study of patients and donors after allogeneic stem cell transplantation (dated by TCRdb to 2018 to 2021). The library was built by means of RT-PCR. The listed sequencing device is NextSeq 550. TCRdb trimmed public reads at Q25 via fastp, called clones via MiXCR and kept in-frame beta chains. All rows with the same CDR3 protein become a single entry with the most common DNA and genes. The table for this sample lists roughly 250,000 distinct CDR3 sequences; around 14% of them were counted only once. The ten biggest clones cover roughly 12% of the sample. From cysteine to phenylalanine, the CDR3 is 16 amino acids long. Only the CDR3 region is kept as DNA, spanning 48 bases read in frame from base 1. V loses 1 base at its end and J loses 2 bases; junction bases beyond the gene matches: 6. The germline V gene supplies CDR1 LGHNA and CDR2 YNFKEQ. Details on this clonotype: The clone's antigen remains unknown. Nothing much larger sits one base from this clone, and base qualities are not available.

The chain couples TRBV4-2 to TRBJ2-5, and TRBD1 matches 8 of the central bases. This TCR was recovered from a human donor who was either an allogeneic HSCT recipient or a stem cell or donor lymphocyte infusion donor (not recorded which). It is not recorded whose cells these are; they may come from a transplant donor. The sequenced sample consisted of blood, either unsorted or a sorted T cell fraction (not recorded which). DNA sequence: TGTGCCAGCAGCCAAGGCCAAGGACAGGGTCAAGAGACCCAGTACTTC. This gives the protein CASSQGQGQGQETQYF.